The 7 T cell receptor beta chains below come from one sample, sequenced in a study of T cells expressing NK-cell markers. TCRdb reanalyzed the 5' RACE reads, giving one entry per CDR3 protein sequence and no DNA. This sample's table has approximately 550,000 distinct CDR3 sequences. Sequenced input: blood T cells: a sorted CD56 or NKG2C T cell subset, CD4+ or CD8+ T cells, or bulk PBMC T cells (not recorded which). These receptors were taken from a man in his late teens or twenties in good health.

The chain has TRBV20-1 and TRBJ2-7; the D call of TRBD2 rests on TCRdb alone, since no DNA is present to check it. The CDR3 is 17 residues long. CDR1 and CDR2 (germline): DFQATT, SNEGSKA (reference sequence). The CDR3 spells CSARGSKAGVLSYEQYF.

This rearrangement joins TRBV5-6 to TRBJ2-3; TCRdb gives TRBD1 as the D gene, but with no DNA this cannot be confirmed. The CDR3 is made up of 16 amino acids. From germline, CDR1 is SGHDT and CDR2 YYEEEE. CDR3 protein: CASSLRGTGRTDTQYF.

The V and J genes are TRBV12-3 or TRBV12-4 and TRBJ2-3; TCRdb outputs TRBD2, but without DNA this stays unchecked. The CDR3 has 18 amino acids. The CDR3 is CASSLPEATSGSPDTQYF.

The rearrangement links TRBV5-8 to TRBJ2-5; with no DNA, the TCRdb D assignment of TRBD1 cannot be verified. CDR3 size: 15 residues. Germline CDR1 is SGHTS and CDR2 is YDEGEE. CDR3 sequence: CASSSHGGVQETQYF. Based on the CDR3 plus reference TRBV5-8 and TRBJ2-5, the full variable domain is EAGVTQSPTHLIKTRGQQATLRCSPISGHTSVYWYQQALGLGLQFLLWYDEGEERNRGNFPPRFSGRQFPNYSSELNVNALELEDSALYLCASSSHGGVQETQYFGPGTRLLVL.

V usage is TRBV29-1 and J usage is TRBJ1-2; the D gene TCRdb calls, TRBD1, cannot be checked with no DNA. CDR1 and CDR2 from the germline V gene are SQVTM and ANQGSEA. This CDR3 region has 13 residues. The CDR3 region is CSAGTEANYGYTF.

The chain's CDR3 is CASSRGPFPYEQYF. V usage is TRBV19 and J usage is TRBJ2-7; checking the TCRdb D call of TRBD1 is not possible without DNA. The CDR3 contains 14 residues. Per germline, CDR1 LNHDA and CDR2 SQIVND (reference sequence).

The chain links TRBV5-6 to TRBJ2-7; TCRdb designates TRBD2, a call that cannot be tested without DNA. Germline V gene sequence: CDR1 SGHDT, CDR2 YYEEEE. The CDR3 has 15 amino acids. CDR3 sequence reads: CASSLVLAGVREQYF. The entire variable domain, with the rest obtained from reference TRBV5-6 and TRBJ2-7, is as follows: DAGVTQSPTHLIKTRGQQVTLRCSPKSGHDTVSWYQQALGQGPQFIFQYYEEEERQRGNFPDRFSGHQFPNYSSELNVNALLLGDSALYLCASSLVLAGVREQYFGPGTRLTVT.